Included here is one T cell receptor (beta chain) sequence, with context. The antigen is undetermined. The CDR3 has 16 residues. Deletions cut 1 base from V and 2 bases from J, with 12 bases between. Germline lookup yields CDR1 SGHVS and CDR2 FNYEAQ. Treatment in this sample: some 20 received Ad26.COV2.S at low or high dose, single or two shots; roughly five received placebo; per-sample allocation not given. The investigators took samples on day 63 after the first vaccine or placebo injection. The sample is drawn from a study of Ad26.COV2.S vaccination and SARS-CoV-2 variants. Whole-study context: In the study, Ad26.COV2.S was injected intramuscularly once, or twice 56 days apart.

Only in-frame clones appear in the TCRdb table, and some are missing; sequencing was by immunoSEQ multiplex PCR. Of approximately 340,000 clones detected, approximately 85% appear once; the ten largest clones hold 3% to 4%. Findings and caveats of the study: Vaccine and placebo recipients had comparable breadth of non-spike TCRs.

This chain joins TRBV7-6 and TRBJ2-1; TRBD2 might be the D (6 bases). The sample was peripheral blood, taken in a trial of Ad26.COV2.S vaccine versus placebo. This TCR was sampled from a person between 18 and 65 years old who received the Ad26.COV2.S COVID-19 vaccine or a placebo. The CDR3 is CASSLDLGEAYNEQFF. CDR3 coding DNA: TGTGCCAGCAGCTTAGATCTAGGGGAGGCCTACAATGAGCAGTTCTTC.